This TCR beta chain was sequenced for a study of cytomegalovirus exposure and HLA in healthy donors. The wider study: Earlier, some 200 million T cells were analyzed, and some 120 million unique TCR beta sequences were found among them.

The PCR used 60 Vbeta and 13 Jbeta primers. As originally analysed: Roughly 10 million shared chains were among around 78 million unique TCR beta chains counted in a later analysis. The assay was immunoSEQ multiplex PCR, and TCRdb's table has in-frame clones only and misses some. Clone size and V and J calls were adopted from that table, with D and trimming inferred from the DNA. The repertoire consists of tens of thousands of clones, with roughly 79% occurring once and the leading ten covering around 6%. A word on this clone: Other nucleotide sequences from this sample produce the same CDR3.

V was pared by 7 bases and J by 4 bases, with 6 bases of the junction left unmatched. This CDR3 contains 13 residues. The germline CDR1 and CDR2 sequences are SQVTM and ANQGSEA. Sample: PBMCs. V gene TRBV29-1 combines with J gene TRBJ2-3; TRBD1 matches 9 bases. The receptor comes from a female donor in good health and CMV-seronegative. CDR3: CSAGQGSADTQYF. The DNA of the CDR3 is TGCAGCGCTGGACAGGGGTCCGCAGATACGCAGTATTTT.